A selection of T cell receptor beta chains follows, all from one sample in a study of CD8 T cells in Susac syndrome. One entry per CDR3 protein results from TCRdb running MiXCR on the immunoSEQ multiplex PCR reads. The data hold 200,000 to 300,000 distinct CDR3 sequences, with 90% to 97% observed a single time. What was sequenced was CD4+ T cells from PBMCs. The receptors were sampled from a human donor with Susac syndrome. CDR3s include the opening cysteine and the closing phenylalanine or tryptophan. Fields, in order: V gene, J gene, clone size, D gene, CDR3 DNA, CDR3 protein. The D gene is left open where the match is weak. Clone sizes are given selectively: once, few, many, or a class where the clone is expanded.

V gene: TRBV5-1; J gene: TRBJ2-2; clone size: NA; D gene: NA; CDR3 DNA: TGCGCCAGCAGCTTCGGGGACGTCGGCGGGGAGCTGTTTTTT; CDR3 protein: CASSFGDVGGELFF
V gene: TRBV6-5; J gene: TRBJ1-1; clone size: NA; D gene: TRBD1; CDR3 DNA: TGTGCCAGCCTAACACACAGGGGAGGGGACACTGAAGCTTTCTTT; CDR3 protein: CASLTHRGGDTEAFF
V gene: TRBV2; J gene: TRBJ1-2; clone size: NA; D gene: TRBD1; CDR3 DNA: TGTGCCAGCAGTCCGAGACAGGGGTTTATTGGCTACACCTTC; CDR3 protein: CASSPRQGFIGYTF
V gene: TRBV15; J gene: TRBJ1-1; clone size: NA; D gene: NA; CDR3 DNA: TGTGCCACCAGCAGAGATCTCGGCGGGGTTACTGAAGCTTTCTTT; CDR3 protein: CATSRDLGGVTEAFF
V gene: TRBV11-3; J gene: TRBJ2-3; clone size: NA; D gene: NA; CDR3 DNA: TGTGCCAGCAGCGAACAGGGTTCGTCAGATACGCAGTATTTT; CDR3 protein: CASSEQGSSDTQYF
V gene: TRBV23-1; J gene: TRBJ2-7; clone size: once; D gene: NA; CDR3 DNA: TGCGCCAGCAGTCAATCCGGATCCTACGAGCAGTACTTC; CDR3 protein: CASSQSGSYEQYF
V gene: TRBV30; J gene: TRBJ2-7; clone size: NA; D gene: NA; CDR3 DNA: TGTGCCTGGAGCCTCGCGGGGACCCACTCCTACGAGCAGTACTTC; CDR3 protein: CAWSLAGTHSYEQYF
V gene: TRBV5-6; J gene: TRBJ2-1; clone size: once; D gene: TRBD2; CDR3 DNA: TGTGCCAGCAGCCGGACTAGCGGGCGCTCCTACAATGAGCAGTTCTTC; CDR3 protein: CASSRTSGRSYNEQFF
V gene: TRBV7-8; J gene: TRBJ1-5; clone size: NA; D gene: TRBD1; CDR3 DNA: TGTGCCAGCAGCTTAGTGGGGGACAGTAATCAGCCCCAGCATTTT; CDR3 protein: CASSLVGDSNQPQHF
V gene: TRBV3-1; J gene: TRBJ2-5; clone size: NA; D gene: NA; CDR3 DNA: TGTGCCAGCAGCCAAGTTAGGACTGGGGGCGCGGAGACCCAGTACTTC; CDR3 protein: CASSQVRTGGAETQYF
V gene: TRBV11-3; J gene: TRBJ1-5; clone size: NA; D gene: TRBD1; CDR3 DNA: TGTGCCAGCAGCTCCTCACAGGGGACGGGTCAGCCCCAGCATTTT; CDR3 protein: CASSSSQGTGQPQHF
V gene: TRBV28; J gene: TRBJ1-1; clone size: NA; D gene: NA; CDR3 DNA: TGTGCCAGCAGGCGGGAGGGGAACACTGAAGCTTTCTTT; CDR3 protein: CASRREGNTEAFF
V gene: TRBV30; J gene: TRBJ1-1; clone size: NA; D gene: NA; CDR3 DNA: TGTGCCTGGGGCCAGGGATTGGACACTGAAGCTTTCTTT; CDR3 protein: CAWGQGLDTEAFF
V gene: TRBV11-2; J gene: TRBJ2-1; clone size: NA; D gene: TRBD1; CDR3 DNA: TGTGCCAGCAGCTTGACCGGGACAGGGTTCGACAATGAGCAGTTCTTC; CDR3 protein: CASSLTGTGFDNEQFF
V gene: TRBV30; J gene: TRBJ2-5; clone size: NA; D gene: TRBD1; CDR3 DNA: TGTGCCTGGGGCCTACGAACAGGGGGTGGAGAGACCCAGTACTTC; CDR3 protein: CAWGLRTGGGETQYF
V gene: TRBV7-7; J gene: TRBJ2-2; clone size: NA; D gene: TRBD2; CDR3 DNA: TGTGCTAGCAGCGGGACTAGCGCGTCCACCGGGGAGCTGTTTTTT; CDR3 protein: CASSGTSASTGELFF
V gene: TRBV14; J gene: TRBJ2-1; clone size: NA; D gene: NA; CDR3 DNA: TGTGCCAGCAGCCCCTTGGGAGCCAATGAGCAGTTCTTC; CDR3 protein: CASSPLGANEQFF
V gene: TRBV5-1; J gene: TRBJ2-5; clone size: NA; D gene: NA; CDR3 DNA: TGCGCCAGCAGCTTGGAGGCCCTGTACCAAGAGACCCAGTACTTC; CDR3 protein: CASSLEALYQETQYF
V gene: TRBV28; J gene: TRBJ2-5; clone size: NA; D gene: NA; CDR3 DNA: TGTGCCAGCAGCTCCCAGGGTTGGGAAGAGACCCAGTACTTC; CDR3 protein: CASSSQGWEETQYF
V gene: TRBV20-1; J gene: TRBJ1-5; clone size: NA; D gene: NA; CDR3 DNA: TGCAGTGCTAGAGCCCCTTCTACCTTAAAACAGCCCCAGCATTTT; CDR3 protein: CSARAPSTLKQPQHF
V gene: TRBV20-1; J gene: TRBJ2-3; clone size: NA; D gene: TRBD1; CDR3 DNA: TGCAGTGCCGTACAGGGGGCTGGGGTAGATACGCAGTATTTT; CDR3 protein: CSAVQGAGVDTQYF
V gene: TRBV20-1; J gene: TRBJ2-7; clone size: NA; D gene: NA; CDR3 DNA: TGCAGTGCTAGAGCGATCGGGAGTCGATCCTACGAGCAGTACTTC; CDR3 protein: CSARAIGSRSYEQYF
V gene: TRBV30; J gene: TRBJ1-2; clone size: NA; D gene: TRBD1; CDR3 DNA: TGTGCCTGGAGTAACCTCTGGGGACAGGAGACCTATGGCTACACCTTC; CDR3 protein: CAWSNLWGQETYGYTF